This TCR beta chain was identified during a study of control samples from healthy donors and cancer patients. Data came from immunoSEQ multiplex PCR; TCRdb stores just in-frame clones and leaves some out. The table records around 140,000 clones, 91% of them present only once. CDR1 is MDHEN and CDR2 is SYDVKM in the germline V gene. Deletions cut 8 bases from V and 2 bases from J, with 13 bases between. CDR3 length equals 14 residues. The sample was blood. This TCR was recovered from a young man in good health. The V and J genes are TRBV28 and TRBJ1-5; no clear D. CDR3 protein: CASGWGGGNQPQHF. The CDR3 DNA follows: TGTGCCAGCGGTTGGGGTGGGGGCAATCAGCCCCAGCATTTT.